This T cell receptor beta chain was sequenced during a study of human T cells and chemical hapten exposure. Time point reported: pre-sensitization, week 0. Treatment reported: therapeutic diphenylcyclopropenone sensitization with weekly scalp DPC. The starting material, unfractionated whole blood, was used for total RNA extraction. This clonotype turned up a few times. V lost 10 bases to trimming and J lost 10 bases, with 16 bases between them. The CDR3 has 11 amino acids. In germline, CDR1 is LNHDA, CDR2 SQIVND (reference sequence). TCRdb passed the RACE reads through MiXCR, listing each CDR3 protein once. The repertoire holds over 50,000 distinct CDR3 sequences, with approximately 9.5% as singletons.

The clonotype comes from a woman in her thirties with alopecia areata. Some clones in this sample may be carry-over from other donors' samples. The chain couples TRBV19 to TRBJ1-2; TRBD1 might be the D (5 bases). The source was whole blood, collected in connection with sensitization to the hapten diphenylcyclopropenone (DPC). CDR3 region: CATELGGDYTF. CDR3 in DNA: TGTGCCACCGAGCTAGGAGGGGACTACACCTTC. The full variable domain, its missing parts supplied by reference TRBV19 and TRBJ1-2, is DGGITQSPKYLFRKEGQNVTLSCEQNLNHDAMYWYRQDPGQGLRLIYYSQIVNDFQKGDIAEGYSVSREKKESFPLTVTSAQKNPTAFYLCATELGGDYTFGSGTRLTVV.